This T cell receptor (beta chain) was observed in a study of cytomegalovirus exposure and HLA in healthy donors. Study summary: Among about 179 million T cells, an earlier analysis found 95 million to 140 million unique TCR beta sequences. Study-wide results and limits: Evidence from a later analysis indicated that most CMV-associated TCR beta chains looked HLA-restricted. Fewer N-insertions (relative to the approximately 670-donor mean) were reportedly seen in an Asian-associated ancestry cluster in a later analysis.

The PCR used 60 Vbeta and 13 Jbeta primers. Profiling relied on immunoSEQ multiplex PCR, and the TCRdb table lists in-frame clones only, not all of them. The repertoire holds about 120,000 clones, 80% seen once, with 0.2% to 0.25% in the top ten. Unmatched junction bases numbered 7, after V lost 10 bases and J lost 2 bases. The germline CDR1 and CDR2 sequences are ENHRY and SYGVKD. The CDR3 is made up of 13 amino acids. With respect to this clone: Its antigen is undetermined.

Sequencing was performed on PBMCs. V gene TRBV10-3 combines with J gene TRBJ2-7, with 8 bases that match TRBD1. The receptor's source is a man aged 45-65 years in good health and CMV-seronegative. The CDR3 loop is CATALDRAYEQYF. CDR3 nucleotide sequence: TGTGCCACCGCATTGGACAGGGCCTACGAGCAGTACTTC.